The rows below give T cell receptor beta chains drawn from one sample of a study of blood T cell repertoires in COVID-19. The method was immunoSEQ multiplex PCR; TCRdb's version includes in-frame clones alone and lacks a portion of them. Among about 200,000 clones listed, 92% were seen once. The source material was peripheral blood. The origin of the receptors is a man aged 55 to 70 with COVID-19, enrolled during active disease. CDR3s include the opening cysteine and the closing phenylalanine or tryptophan. The D gene is left open where the match is weak. Size values are once, few and many counts, or a class for expanded clones, and some rows have none.

clone size | J gene | V gene | D gene | CDR3 protein | CDR3 DNA
. | TRBJ2-1 | TRBV11-2 | TRBD2 | CASSLGLAGGNEQFF | TGTGCCAGCAGCCTCGGACTAGCGGGAGGCAATGAGCAGTTCTTC
. | TRBJ1-2 | TRBV5-1 | TRBD1 | CASSRETGPANYGYTF | TGCGCCAGCAGCAGGGAGACAGGGCCGGCTAACTATGGCTACACCTTC
. | TRBJ2-7 | TRBV6-1 | . | CASSELRGYEQYF | TGTGCCAGCAGTGAATTAAGGGGTTACGAGCAGTACTTC
. | TRBJ1-2 | TRBV5-6 | . | CASSFAGGAHF | .
once | TRBJ2-7 | TRBV6-5 | TRBD1 | CASSYRDRGSYEQYF | TGTGCCAGCAGTTACAGGGACAGGGGGTCCTACGAGCAGTACTTC
. | TRBJ2-7 | TRBV5-6 | . | CASSLERRTYYEQYF | TGTGCCAGCAGCTTGGAGAGGCGAACATACTACGAGCAGTACTTC
. | TRBJ1-2 | TRBV2 | . | CARAGMGSRSYGYTF | TGTGCCAGAGCGGGGATGGGGTCCCGAAGCTATGGCTACACCTTC
. | TRBJ2-5 | TRBV28 | TRBD2 | CASSLGASGIQTQYF | TGTGCCAGCAGTTTAGGGGCTAGCGGCATACAGACCCAGTACTTC
. | TRBJ2-7 | TRBV4-3 | TRBD2 | CASSQGRLAAYEQYF | TGCGCCAGCAGCCAAGGACGACTAGCGGCCTACGAGCAGTACTTC
few | TRBJ1-6 | TRBV7-9 | . | CASSDGTGVLHF | TGTGCCAGCAGCGATGGAACGGGTGTCCTCCACTTT
. | TRBJ1-1 | TRBV11-2 | . | CASSPRRGTEAFF | TGTGCCAGCAGCCCAAGGCGGGGGACTGAAGCTTTCTTT
. | TRBJ2-7 | TRBV6-6 | . | CASRTSGTYEQYF | TGTGCCAGCAGGACCAGCGGCACCTACGAGCAGTACTTC
. | TRBJ1-1 | TRBV4-1 | . | CASSQLPRVRNTEAFF | TGCGCCAGCAGCCAACTCCCCCGGGTACGGAACACTGAAGCTTTCTTT
. | TRBJ1-5 | TRBV2 | . | CASSVNRDQPQHF | TGTGCCAGCAGTGTTAACAGGGATCAGCCCCAGCATTTT
. | TRBJ2-2 | TRBV9 | . | CASSVDGRLNTGELFF | TGTGCCAGCAGCGTAGATGGCAGACTGAACACCGGGGAGCTGTTTTTT
. | TRBJ1-2 | TRBV18 | . | CASSPDSEVYGYTF | TGTGCCAGCTCACCGGACAGCGAGGTCTATGGCTACACCTTC
. | TRBJ1-1 | TRBV5-1 | . | CASSPQGRDTEAFF | TGCGCCAGCAGCCCACAGGGTAGGGACACTGAAGCTTTCTTT
few | TRBJ2-3 | TRBV7-8 | . | CASRTLGGTQYF | TGTGCCAGCAGGACATTGGGGGGTACGCAGTATTTT
once | TRBJ1-1 | TRBV6-5 | . | CASSYIYNTEAFF | TGTGCCAGCAGTTACATCTATAACACTGAAGCTTTCTTT
. | TRBJ2-1 | TRBV28 | . | CASSGAGQRYNEQFF | TGTGCCAGCAGTGGTGCCGGACAGAGATACAATGAGCAGTTCTTC
. | TRBJ2-2 | TRBV19 | TRBD1 | CASSMIPGGSSGELFF | TGTGCCAGTAGTATGATTCCAGGGGGCTCTTCCGGGGAGCTGTTTTTT
. | TRBJ1-2 | TRBV30 | . | CAWSVGSRANYGYTF | TGTGCCTGGAGTGTAGGGAGCCGTGCTAACTATGGCTACACCTTC
. | TRBJ1-2 | TRBV6-5 | . | CASTPWGGWEGYTF | TGTGCCAGCACCCCTTGGGGGGGCTGGGAAGGCTACACCTTC
. | TRBJ2-3 | TRBV19 | TRBD1 | CASSSDRTGGTDTQYF | TGTGCCAGTAGTTCCGACCGGACAGGGGGCACAGATACGCAGTATTTT
. | TRBJ1-6 | TRBV7-9 | TRBD1 | CASSRDSYNSPLHF | TGTGCCAGCAGCCGGGACAGCTATAATTCACCCCTCCACTTT
few | TRBJ2-7 | TRBV28 | TRBD1 | CASSKQGQGIAEQYF | TGTGCCAGCAGTAAACAAGGACAGGGGATAGCCGAGCAGTACTTC
. | TRBJ1-6 | TRBV5-8 | . | CASSFVSYNSPLHF | TGTGCCAGCAGCTTTGTGAGCTATAATTCACCCCTCCACTTT
. | TRBJ1-5 | TRBV20-1 | TRBD1 | CSASPTGDNQPQHF | TGCAGTGCTAGTCCGACAGGGGACAATCAGCCCCAGCATTTT
. | TRBJ1-5 | TRBV19 | . | CASSDQGISNQPQHF | TGTGCCAGTAGCGATCAGGGGATTAGCAATCAGCCCCAGCATTTT
. | TRBJ2-1 | TRBV5-1 | . | CASSLELAASYNEQFF | TGCGCCAGCAGCTTGGAGTTAGCGGCCTCCTACAATGAGCAGTTCTTC
. | TRBJ1-2 | TRBV27 | TRBD1 | CASSPSTGEGRIYGYTF | TGTGCCAGCAGTCCTTCAACAGGGGAAGGACGGATCTATGGCTACACCTTC
. | TRBJ2-3 | TRBV9 | . | CASSVDFSTDTQYF | TGTGCCAGCAGCGTTGACTTTAGCACAGATACGCAGTATTTT
. | TRBJ2-3 | TRBV18 | TRBD1 | CASSLGQSTDTQYF | TGTGCCAGCTCGCTGGGACAGTCGACAGATACGCAGTATTTT
once | TRBJ2-5 | TRBV5-1 | . | CASSWGDRHQETQYF | TGCGCCAGCAGCTGGGGGGACCGTCATCAAGAGACCCAGTACTTC
. | TRBJ1-6 | TRBV28 | . | CASSLTPGGGENSPLHF | TGTGCCAGCAGTTTAACCCCCGGCGGGGGCGAAAATTCACCCCTCCACTTT
. | TRBJ1-5 | TRBV6-5 | . | CASRAGNQPQHF | TGTGCCAGCAGGGCAGGGAATCAGCCCCAGCATTTT
. | TRBJ1-6 | TRBV9 | TRBD1 | CASSEEQGALPNSPLHF | TGTGCCAGCAGCGAAGAGCAGGGGGCCCTTCCTAATTCACCCCTCCACTTT
. | TRBJ1-5 | TRBV28 | TRBD1 | CASSLRDRFQPQHF | TGTGCCAGCAGTTTGAGGGACAGATTTCAGCCCCAGCATTTT
. | TRBJ1-5 | TRBV19 | . | CASSMGGTAEGKPQHF | TGTGCCAGTAGTATGGGAGGGACTGCCGAGGGAAAGCCCCAGCATTTT
. | TRBJ1-2 | TRBV12-3/TRBV12-4 | TRBD1 | CASSNNRGDGYTF | TGTGCCAGCAGTAACAACAGGGGCGACGGCTACACCTTC
once | TRBJ2-3 | TRBV5-1 | . | CASSRDSTSTDTQYF | TGCGCCAGCAGCCGGGACTCCACTAGCACAGATACGCAGTATTTT
. | TRBJ2-2 | TRBV4-2 | . | CASSQDLGQNTGELFF | TGTGCCAGCAGCCAAGATTTGGGACAGAACACCGGGGAGCTGTTTTTT
once | TRBJ1-1 | TRBV5-1 | . | CASSLAGPNTEAFF | TGCGCCAGCAGCTTGGCAGGGCCCAACACTGAAGCTTTCTTT
. | TRBJ2-1 | TRBV29-1 | TRBD2 | CSASPTSGSGNEQFF | TGCAGCGCCAGCCCTACTAGCGGGAGTGGGAATGAGCAGTTCTTC
. | TRBJ2-5 | TRBV6-5 | TRBD2 | CASSYLLAGAETQYF | TGTGCCAGCAGTTACTTGCTAGCGGGGGCGGAGACCCAGTACTTC
. | TRBJ2-7 | TRBV28 | TRBD2 | CASSLGREMREQYF | TGTGCCAGCAGTTTAGGGCGGGAGATGAGGGAGCAGTACTTC
. | TRBJ1-2 | TRBV18 | TRBD1 | CASSPRSQGVTDGYTF | TGTGCCAGCTCACCACGGTCGCAGGGGGTTACGGATGGCTACACCTTC
once | TRBJ1-2 | TRBV19 | . | CASTVGARSNYGYTF | TGTGCCAGTACCGTCGGTGCGAGATCTAACTATGGCTACACCTTC
. | TRBJ2-3 | TRBV27 | TRBD2 | CASSLAGGTDTQYF | TGTGCCAGCAGTTTAGCGGGGGGCACAGATACGCAGTATTTT
. | TRBJ2-3 | TRBV6-4 | . | CASREAAGPDTQYF | TGTGCCAGCAGAGAGGCGGCAGGGCCAGATACGCAGTATTTT
. | TRBJ2-7 | TRBV7-2 | . | CASSLGYGTRGHGEQYF | TGTGCCAGCAGCTTAGGGTACGGGACGAGGGGACATGGAGAGCAGTACTTC
. | TRBJ1-2 | TRBV19 | TRBD1 | CASKVTGGGYGYTF | TGTGCCAGTAAGGTGACAGGGGGCGGCTATGGCTACACCTTC
. | TRBJ1-1 | TRBV6-2/TRBV6-3 | . | CASSKQGPTEAFF | TGTGCCAGCAGCAAACAGGGTCCCACTGAAGCTTTCTTT
. | TRBJ2-1 | TRBV11-2 | TRBD2 | CASSLTTSGAGEQFF | TGTGCCAGCAGCTTAACGACTAGCGGGGCGGGTGAGCAGTTCTTC
. | TRBJ2-1 | TRBV13 | TRBD1 | CASSLGDRGYNEQFF | TGTGCCAGCAGCTTAGGGGACAGGGGGTACAATGAGCAGTTCTTC